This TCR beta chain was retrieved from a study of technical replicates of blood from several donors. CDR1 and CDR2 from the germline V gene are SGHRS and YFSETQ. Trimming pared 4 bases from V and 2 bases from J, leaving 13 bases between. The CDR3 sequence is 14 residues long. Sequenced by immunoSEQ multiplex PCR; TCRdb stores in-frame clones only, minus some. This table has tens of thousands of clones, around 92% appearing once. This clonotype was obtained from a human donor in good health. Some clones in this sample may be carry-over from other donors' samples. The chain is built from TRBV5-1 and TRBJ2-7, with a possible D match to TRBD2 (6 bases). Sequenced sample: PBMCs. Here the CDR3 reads CASSRGTVAYEQYF. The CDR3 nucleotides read TGCGCCAGCAGCCGGGGGACGGTCGCCTACGAGCAGTACTTC.